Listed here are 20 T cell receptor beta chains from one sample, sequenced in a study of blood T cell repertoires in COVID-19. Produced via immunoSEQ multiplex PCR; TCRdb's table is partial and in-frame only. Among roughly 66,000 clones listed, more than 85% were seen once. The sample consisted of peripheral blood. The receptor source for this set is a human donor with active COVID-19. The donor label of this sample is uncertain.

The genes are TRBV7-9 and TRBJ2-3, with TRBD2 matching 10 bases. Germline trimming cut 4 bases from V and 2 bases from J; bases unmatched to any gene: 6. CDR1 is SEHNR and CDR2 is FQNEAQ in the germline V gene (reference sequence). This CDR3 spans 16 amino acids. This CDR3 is CASSYGTSENTDTQYF. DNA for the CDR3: TGTGCCAGCAGCTATGGGACTAGCGAGAACACAGATACGCAGTATTTT. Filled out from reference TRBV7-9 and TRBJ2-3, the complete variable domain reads DTGVSQNPRHKITKRGQNVTFRCDPISEHNRLYWYRQTLGQGPEFLTYFQNEAQLEKSRLLSDRFSAERPKGSFSTLEIQRTEQGDSAMYLCASSYGTSENTDTQYFGPGTRLTVL.

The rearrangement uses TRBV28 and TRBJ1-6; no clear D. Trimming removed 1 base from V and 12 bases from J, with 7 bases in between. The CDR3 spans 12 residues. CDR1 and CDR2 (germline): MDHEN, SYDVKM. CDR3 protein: CASSLFSRPLHF. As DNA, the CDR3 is TGTGCCAGCAGTTTATTTAGTAGACCCCTCCACTTT. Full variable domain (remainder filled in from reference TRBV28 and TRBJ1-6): DVKVTQSSRYLVKRTGEKVFLECVQDMDHENMFWYRQDPGLGLRLIYFSYDVKMKEKGDIPEGYSVSREKKERFSLILESASTNQTSMYLCASSLFSRPLHFGNGTRLTVT.

In nucleotides, the CDR3 is TGTGCCAGCAGTGGGGGCAACACTGAAGCTTTCTTT. Its protein product is CASSGGNTEAFF. This sequence joins TRBV6-2 or TRBV6-3 and TRBJ1-1; D might be TRBD1 (6 bases). The CDR3 contains 12 residues. Germline-derived CDR1 and CDR2 are MNHEY and SVGEGT. The germline V and J ends were trimmed by 5 bases and 2 bases, with 6 bases remaining between them.

CDR3 sequence reads: CASRLRDRVHEQYF. CDR3 nucleotide sequence: TGTGCCAGCAGGTTGAGGGACAGGGTCCACGAGCAGTACTTC. The V and J genes are TRBV5-8 and TRBJ2-7, with 9 bases lining up with TRBD1. This CDR3 has 14 amino acids. V lost 5 bases to trimming and J lost 5 bases; unmatched junction nucleotides: 8. Germline assignment: CDR1 SGHTS and CDR2 YDEGEE.

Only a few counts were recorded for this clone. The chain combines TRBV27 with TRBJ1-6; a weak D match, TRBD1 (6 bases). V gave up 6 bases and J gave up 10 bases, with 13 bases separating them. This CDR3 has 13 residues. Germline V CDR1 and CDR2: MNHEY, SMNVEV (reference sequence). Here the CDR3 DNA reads TGTGCCAGCAGATCCCCAGGGGTCTCACCCCTCCACTTT. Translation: CASRSPGVSPLHF.

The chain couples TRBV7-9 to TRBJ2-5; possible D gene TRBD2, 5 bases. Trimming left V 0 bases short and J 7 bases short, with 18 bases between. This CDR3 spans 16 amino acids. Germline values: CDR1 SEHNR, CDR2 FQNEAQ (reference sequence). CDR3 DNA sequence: TGTGCCAGCAGCTTAGCTCCCACGGCTTCCCGGGGGACCCAGTACTTC. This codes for CASSLAPTASRGTQYF.

CDR3 bases: TGTGCCACGACAGGGGGTCCCTCCTACAATGAGCAGTTCTTC. This gives the protein CATTGGPSYNEQFF. The chain has TRBV10-3 and TRBJ2-1, with TRBD1 matching 9 bases. J lost 0 bases, V lost 10 bases, and 4 bases had no gene match. CDR1 is ENHRY and CDR2 is SYGVKD in the germline V gene. This CDR3 has 14 residues.

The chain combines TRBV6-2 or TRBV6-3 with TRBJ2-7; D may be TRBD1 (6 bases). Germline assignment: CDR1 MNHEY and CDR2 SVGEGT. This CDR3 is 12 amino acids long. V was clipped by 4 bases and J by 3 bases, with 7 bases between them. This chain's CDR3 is CASSFRGYEQYF. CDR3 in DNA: TGTGCCAGCAGTTTCAGGGGCTACGAGCAGTACTTC.

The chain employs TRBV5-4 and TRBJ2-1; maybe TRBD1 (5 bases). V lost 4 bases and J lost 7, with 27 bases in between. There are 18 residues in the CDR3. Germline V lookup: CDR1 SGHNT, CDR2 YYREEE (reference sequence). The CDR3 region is CASSPRSALRGAYNEQFF. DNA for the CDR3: TGTGCCAGCAGCCCCCGGTCGGCCTTGCGTGGGGCTTATAATGAGCAGTTCTTC.

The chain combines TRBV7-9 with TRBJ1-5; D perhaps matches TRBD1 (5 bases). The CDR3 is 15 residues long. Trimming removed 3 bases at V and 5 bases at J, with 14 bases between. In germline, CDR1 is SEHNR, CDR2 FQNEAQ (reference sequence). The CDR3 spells CASSFSRERDQPQHF. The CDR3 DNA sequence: TGTGCCAGCAGCTTCAGCAGGGAAAGGGATCAGCCCCAGCATTTT.

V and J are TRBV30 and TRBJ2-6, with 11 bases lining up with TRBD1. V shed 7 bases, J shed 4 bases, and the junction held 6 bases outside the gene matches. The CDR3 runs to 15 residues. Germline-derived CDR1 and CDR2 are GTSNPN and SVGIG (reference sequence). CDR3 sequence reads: CASGQGAHGANVLTF. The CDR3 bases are TGTGCCTCCGGACAGGGGGCGCACGGGGCCAACGTCCTGACTTTC.

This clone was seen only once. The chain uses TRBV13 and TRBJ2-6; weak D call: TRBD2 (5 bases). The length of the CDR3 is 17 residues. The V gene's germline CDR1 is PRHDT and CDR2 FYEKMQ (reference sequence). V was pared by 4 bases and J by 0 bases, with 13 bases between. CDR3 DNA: TGTGCCAGCAGCTACAACCCTACTAGCTCTGGGGCCAACGTCCTGACTTTC. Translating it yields CASSYNPTSSGANVLTF.

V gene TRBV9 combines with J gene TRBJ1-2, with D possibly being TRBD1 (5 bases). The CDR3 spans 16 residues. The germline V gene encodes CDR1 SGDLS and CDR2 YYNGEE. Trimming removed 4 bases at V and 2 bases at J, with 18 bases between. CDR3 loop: CASSQEGTGLNYGYTF. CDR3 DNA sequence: TGTGCCAGCAGCCAAGAAGGAACAGGCCTAAACTATGGCTACACCTTC. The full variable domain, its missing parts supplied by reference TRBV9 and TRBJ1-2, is DSGVTQTPKHLITATGQRVTLRCSPRSGDLSVYWYQQSLDQGLQFLIQYYNGEERAKGNILERFSAQQFPDLHSELNLSSLELGDSALYFCASSQEGTGLNYGYTFGSGTRLTVV.

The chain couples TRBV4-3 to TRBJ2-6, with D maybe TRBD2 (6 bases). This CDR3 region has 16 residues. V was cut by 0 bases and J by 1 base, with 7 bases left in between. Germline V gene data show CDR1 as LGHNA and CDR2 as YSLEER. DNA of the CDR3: TGCGCCAGCAGCCAAGACGGGACTTCTGGGGCCAACGTCCTGACTTTC. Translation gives CASSQDGTSGANVLTF.

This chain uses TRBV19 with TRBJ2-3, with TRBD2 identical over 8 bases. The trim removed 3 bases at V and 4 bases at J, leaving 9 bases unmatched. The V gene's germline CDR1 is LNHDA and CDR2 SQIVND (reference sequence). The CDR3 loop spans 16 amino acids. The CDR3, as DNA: TGTGCCAGTAGTATCCAGGTAGCGGGAACAGCAGATACGCAGTATTTT. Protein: CASSIQVAGTADTQYF.

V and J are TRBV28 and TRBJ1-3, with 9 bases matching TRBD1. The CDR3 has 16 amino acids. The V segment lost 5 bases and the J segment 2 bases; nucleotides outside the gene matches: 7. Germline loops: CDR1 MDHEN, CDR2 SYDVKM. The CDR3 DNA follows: TGTGCCAGCAGTCAGAACAGGGGGCCAGCTGGAAACACCATATATTTT. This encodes CASSQNRGPAGNTIYF.

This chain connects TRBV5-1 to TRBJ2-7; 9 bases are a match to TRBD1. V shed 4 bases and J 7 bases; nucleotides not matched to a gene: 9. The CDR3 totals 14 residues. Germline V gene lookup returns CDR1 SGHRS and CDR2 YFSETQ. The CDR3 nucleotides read TGCGCCAGCAGCATAACCGGGACAGGGACTGAGCAGTACTTC. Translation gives CASSITGTGTEQYF.

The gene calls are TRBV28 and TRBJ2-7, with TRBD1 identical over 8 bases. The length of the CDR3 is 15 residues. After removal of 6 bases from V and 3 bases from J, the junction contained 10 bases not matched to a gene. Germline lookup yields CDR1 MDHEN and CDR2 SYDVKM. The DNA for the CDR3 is TGTGCCAGCAGGCTACCCGGGACAGGCTTCTACGAGCAGTACTTC. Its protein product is CASRLPGTGFYEQYF.

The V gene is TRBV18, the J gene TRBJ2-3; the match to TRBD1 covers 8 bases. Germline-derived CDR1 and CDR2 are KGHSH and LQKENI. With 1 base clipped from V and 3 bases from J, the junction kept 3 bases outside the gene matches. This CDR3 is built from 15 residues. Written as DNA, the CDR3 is TGTGCCAGCTCACCACGACAGGGGAAAACAGATACGCAGTATTTT. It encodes CASSPRQGKTDTQYF.

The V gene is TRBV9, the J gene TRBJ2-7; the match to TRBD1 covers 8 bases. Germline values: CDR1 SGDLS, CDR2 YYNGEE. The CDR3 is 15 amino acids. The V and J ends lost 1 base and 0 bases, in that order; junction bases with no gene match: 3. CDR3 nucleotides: TGTGCCAGCAGCGTAACAGGGGGATTCTCCTACGAGCAGTACTTC. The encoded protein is CASSVTGGFSYEQYF.